A single sample is the source of the 9 T cell receptor beta chains below, sequenced in a study of T cells in Graves' hyperthyroidism and ophthalmopathy. The TCR beta CDR3 regions underwent amplification using RNA transcripts as the source. When the TCR CDR3 underwent first-round RT-PCR, the HTBI primer set was used. TCRdb reprocessed the multiplex PCR reads with MiXCR, giving one entry per CDR3 protein. The sample records 340,000 or so distinct CDR3 sequences, 18% being singletons. Sequencing was carried out using blood. Source of these receptors: a woman aged 45 to 65 with Graves' hyperthyroidism.

The genes are TRBV4-1 and TRBJ2-3; D perhaps matches TRBD1 (6 bases). Trimming took off 5 bases at V and 0 bases at J, with 15 bases between the two ends. The CDR3 has 16 residues. Germline lookup yields CDR1 MGHRA and CDR2 YSYEKL. Here the CDR3 DNA reads TGCGCCAGCAGCAATAGACCTGGACAGAGCACAGATACGCAGTATTTT. It specifies CASSNRPGQSTDTQYF.

This clonotype has at least ten counts. V and J are TRBV7-3 and TRBJ2-3; D gene ambiguous. V lost 3 bases and J lost 2, with 9 bases in between. CDR3 length: 14 amino acids. The germline V gene encodes CDR1 SGHTA and CDR2 FQGTGA. CDR3 nucleotides: TGTGCCAGCAGCTTGGGAAGGAACACAGATACGCAGTATTTT. Residues: CASSLGRNTDTQYF.

This clonotype was counted at least ten times. V gene TRBV20-1 combines with J gene TRBJ2-5; 8 bases are shared with TRBD1. The CDR3 contains 13 residues. Germline-derived CDR1 and CDR2 are DFQATT and SNEGSKA (reference sequence). The V segment lost 5 bases and the J segment 5 bases; nucleotides outside the gene matches: 7. This chain's CDR3 is CSARTGFPETQYF. CDR3 coding DNA: TGCAGTGCTCGGACAGGGTTTCCCGAGACCCAGTACTTC.

This chain links TRBV29-1 with TRBJ2-7, with 7 bases that match TRBD1. Germline assignment: CDR1 SQVTM and CDR2 ANQGSEA. The CDR3 extends over 13 amino acids. V shed 5 bases and J 0 bases; nucleotides not matched to a gene: 4. DNA for the CDR3: TGCAGCGTTTTGGACAGGAGCTCCTACGAGCAGTACTTC. Protein: CSVLDRSSYEQYF.

The chain carries TRBV5-1 and TRBJ2-1, with 10 bases aligning to TRBD2. V lost 2 bases, J lost 7 bases, and 3 bases stayed unmatched. CDR3 length: 14 residues. CDR1 SGHRS and CDR2 YFSETQ come from the germline V gene. The CDR3 sequence is CASSLAGGKNEQFF. The DNA of the CDR3 is TGCGCCAGCAGCTTAGCGGGAGGGAAGAATGAGCAGTTCTTC.

Concerning this clonotype: Being one base from a much bigger clone, this may be a read error. The V and J genes are TRBV24-1 and TRBJ2-7, with 7 bases identical to TRBD1. The trim removed 4 bases at V and 3 bases at J, leaving 8 bases unmatched. Germline V gives CDR1 KGHDR, CDR2 SFDVKD. The CDR3 has 15 amino acids. The CDR3 nucleotides read TGTGCCACCAGTGAAGACCTTGGGACAGACTACGAGCAGTACTTC. This codes for CATSEDLGTDYEQYF.

This clonotype has at least ten counts. The chain employs TRBV11-2 and TRBJ2-3; no definite D call. The CDR3 consists of 14 residues. The germline gives CDR1 SGHAT, CDR2 FQNNGV. The V end lost 3 bases, the J end lost 4 bases, and 11 bases lay between the germline ends. CDR3 coding DNA: TGTGCCAGCAGCTTGAACTTGGGCCCAGATACGCAGTATTTT. It codes for CASSLNLGPDTQYF.

The chain joins TRBV7-3 to TRBJ2-1; 11 nucleotides agree with TRBD2. CDR1 SGHTA and CDR2 FQGTGA come from the germline V gene. The CDR3 is made up of 15 amino acids. V was pared by 5 bases and J by 5 bases, with 5 bases of the junction left unmatched. CDR3 amino acids: CASSELAGVNNEQFF. CDR3 bases: TGTGCCAGCAGCGAACTAGCGGGGGTGAACAATGAGCAGTTCTTC.

The rearrangement links TRBV27 to TRBJ2-1, with D possibly being TRBD2 (5 bases). Germline loops: CDR1 MNHEY, CDR2 SMNVEV (reference sequence). The CDR3 runs to 14 residues. The germline V and J ends were trimmed by 4 bases and 2 bases, with 9 bases remaining between them. CDR3 region: CASSSRVPYNEQFF. Written as DNA, the CDR3 is TGTGCCAGCAGTTCGCGGGTTCCCTACAATGAGCAGTTCTTC.